The clone carrying this TCR beta chain was detected a few times. The use of a sample-barcoded 5' primer and a J-beta primer mix characterized a second PCR of roughly 7 to 11 cycles. Using its own MiXCR run on the 5' RACE reads, TCRdb lists one record per CDR3 protein. The table has 1.5 million to 2 million distinct CDR3 sequences, 40% to 55% seen once. The entry originates in a study of blood T cells in healthy people across ages. Sample: blood. The sequence was collected from a middle-aged woman in good health.

The CDR3 sequence: CSAPRQGALVNEQFF. The CDR3 DNA reads TGCAGTGCCCCCCGACAGGGGGCGCTTGTAAATGAGCAGTTCTTC. This sequence joins TRBV20-1 and TRBJ2-1; 10 bases align to TRBD1. The CDR3 is made up of 15 amino acids. CDR1 and CDR2 (germline): DFQATT, SNEGSKA (reference sequence). V lost 6 bases, J lost 7 bases, and 12 bases stayed unmatched.